A single sample is the source of the 30 T cell receptor beta chains below, sequenced in a study of blood T cell repertoires in COVID-19. This table comes from immunoSEQ multiplex PCR, and its TCRdb copy is limited to in-frame clones, with some not included. Of roughly 63,000 clones in the sample, approximately 78% were seen once. Sequenced input: peripheral blood. Source of these receptors: a man older than 75 with acute or convalescent COVID-19.

The chain carries TRBV15 and TRBJ1-3; D is possibly TRBD1 (6 bases). Trimming took 4 bases from V and 4 from J, leaving 14 bases between them. Germline V gene lookup returns CDR1 LNHNV and CDR2 YYDKDF (reference sequence). This CDR3 spans 15 amino acids. In DNA form, the CDR3 reads TGTGCCACCAGCAAAAAGGCAGGGGAGGGAAACACCATATATTTT. This gives the protein CATSKKAGEGNTIYF.

The chain has TRBV21-1 and TRBJ2-3; the table's TRBD2 call for D was not verified on the DNA. TRBV21-1 is classified as a pseudogene. The CDR3 totals 15 residues. Written as DNA, the CDR3 is TGTGCCAGCAGCAAAGTTCCTAGCGGCACAGATACGCAGTATTTT. Translated, it gives CASSKVPSGTDTQYF.

V is TRBV6-5 and J is TRBJ1-1; no reliable D call. The V and J ends lost 6 bases and 3 bases respectively, with 11 bases between them. The CDR3 loop spans 13 amino acids. Germline V gene sequence: CDR1 MNHEY, CDR2 SVGAGI. CDR3 loop: CASRTPPHTEAFF. CDR3 DNA: TGTGCCAGCAGGACACCACCCCACACTGAAGCTTTCTTT.

The chain joins TRBV5-5 to TRBJ2-2, with D possibly matching TRBD2 (7 bases). Germline-derived CDR1 and CDR2 are SGHKS and YYEKEE (reference sequence). The CDR3 contains 15 residues. Between the trimmed V and J ends, which lost 6 bases and 5 bases, there was a span of 17 bases. The CDR3 DNA reads TGTGCCAGCACTCCCGGGGGGCGGAGGACCGGGGAGCTGTTTTTT. Translating gives CASTPGGRRTGELFF.

The rearrangement uses TRBV27 and TRBJ1-1; D not certain. The length of the CDR3 is 13 residues. Germline V gene data show CDR1 as MNHEY and CDR2 as SMNVEV (reference sequence). V lost 6 bases and J lost 0, with 8 bases in between. In nucleotides, the CDR3 is TGTGCCAGCAGCCGGGGAATGAACACTGAAGCTTTCTTT. It specifies CASSRGMNTEAFF.

This chain connects TRBV7-9 to TRBJ1-2; possibly TRBD1 for D (6 bases). In germline, CDR1 is SEHNR, CDR2 FQNEAQ (reference sequence). V shed 2 bases and J shed 4 bases, with 14 bases lying between them. There are 15 residues in the CDR3. The CDR3 DNA reads TGTGCCAGCAGCTTACACCTGACGGACAGCTATGGCTACACCTTC. Protein: CASSLHLTDSYGYTF.

In its sample, this clone was seen once. The chain joins TRBV11-3 to TRBJ2-5; 11 bases are shared with TRBD2. Germline CDR1 reads SGHNT; CDR2 reads YENEEA. The CDR3 is made up of 16 amino acids. V trimming: 5 bases; J trimming: 1 base; junction bases outside the gene matches: 6. CDR3 sequence: CASSVPTSGIQETQYF. The CDR3 nucleotides read TGTGCCAGCAGCGTCCCGACTAGCGGGATCCAAGAGACCCAGTACTTC.

The chain joins TRBV7-6 to TRBJ2-5; 10 bases match TRBD1. V dropped 1 base and J dropped 5; count of bases not matched to a gene: 4. Germline CDR1 reads SGHVS; CDR2 reads FNYEAQ. The CDR3 is 15 residues long. The CDR3: CASSLGTGGSETQYF. The DNA of the CDR3 is TGTGCCAGCAGCTTAGGGACAGGGGGATCGGAGACCCAGTACTTC.

This rearrangement joins TRBV2 to TRBJ1-5, with unresolved D. CDR3 length equals 14 residues. V lost 4 bases, J lost 1 base, and 8 bases lay in between. Germline V gene sequence: CDR1 SNHLY, CDR2 FYNNEI. The CDR3 protein is CASSGEVSNQPQHF. CDR3 in DNA: TGTGCCAGCAGTGGAGAAGTGAGCAATCAGCCCCAGCATTTT.

The J gene is TRBJ2-3, the V gene TRBV5-1, with TRBD1 matching over 7 bases. Looked up from germline, CDR1 is SGHRS and CDR2 is YFSETQ. The CDR3 consists of 16 residues. After removal of 3 bases from V and 0 bases from J, the junction contained 7 bases not matched to a gene. The CDR3 loop is CASSSLGQPSTDTQYF. The CDR3, as DNA: TGCGCCAGCAGCTCGCTGGGACAGCCGAGCACAGATACGCAGTATTTT.

The chain combines TRBV2 with TRBJ2-7; 9 bases are a match to TRBD2. Germline CDR1 SNHLY, CDR2 FYNNEI. The CDR3 covers 15 residues. V gave up 6 bases and J gave up 5 bases; unmatched junction bases: 11. The CDR3 bases are TGTGCCAGCAGGGCATTAGGCGGGAGGGGACACGAGCAGTACTTC. It encodes CASRALGGRGHEQYF. Looking up the rest from reference TRBV2 and TRBJ2-7 gives the full variable domain: EPEVTQTPSHQVTQMGQEVILRCVPISNHLYFYWYRQILGQKVEFLVSFYNNEISEKSEIFDDQFSVERPDGSNFTLKIRSTKLEDSAMYFCASRALGGRGHEQYFGPGTRLTVT.

The gene calls are TRBV24-1 and TRBJ2-3; the match to TRBD1 covers 8 bases. J was trimmed by 2 bases and V by 0 bases; bases with no gene match: 9. The germline gives CDR1 KGHDR, CDR2 SFDVKD. The CDR3 runs to 18 residues. The CDR3 DNA reads TGTGCCACCAGTGATTTGACTGACAGACAGGGGCTCACAGATACGCAGTATTTT. This encodes CATSDLTDRQGLTDTQYF.

This chain joins TRBV10-3 and TRBJ2-5; weak D call: TRBD1 (5 bases). In germline, CDR1 is ENHRY, CDR2 SYGVKD. CDR3 length equals 15 residues. Trimming stripped 0 bases from V and 3 bases from J, with 11 bases between. CDR3 DNA: TGTGCCATCAGTGAGTCGAAGACAGCCAAAGAGACCCAGTACTTC. It codes for CAISESKTAKETQYF.

This rearrangement joins TRBV19 to TRBJ2-7; 7 nucleotides line up with TRBD1. Per germline, CDR1 LNHDA and CDR2 SQIVND (reference sequence). The CDR3 loop spans 14 amino acids. Trimming cost V 3 bases and J 7 bases; bases outside gene matches: 9. The CDR3 sequence is CASSIEGGSKEQYF. For the CDR3, the DNA is TGTGCCAGTAGTATTGAAGGGGGCTCAAAAGAGCAGTACTTC.

This clone has just one count. The chain uses TRBV6-2 or TRBV6-3 and TRBJ2-7; TRBD2 aligns across 8 bases. The CDR3 covers 14 residues. CDR1 and CDR2 (germline): MNHEY, SVGEGT. With 2 bases clipped from V and 4 bases from J, the junction kept 4 bases outside the gene matches. The CDR3 is CASSYSGGGYEQYF. CDR3 bases: TGTGCCAGCAGTTACAGCGGGGGCGGGTACGAGCAGTACTTC.

V and J are TRBV3-1 (or the pseudogene TRBV3-2) and TRBJ1-1; the match to TRBD1 covers 7 bases. V was clipped by 1 base and J by 1 base; unmatched bases: 6. The CDR3 length is 16 residues. The germline CDR1 and CDR2 sequences are LGHDT and YNNKEL (reference sequence). The CDR3 DNA reads as TGTGCCAGCAGCCAAGTACACAGGGGTAGGAACACTGAAGCTTTCTTT. Amino acid sequence: CASSQVHRGRNTEAFF.

The chain is built from TRBV2 and TRBJ1-5, with D possibly matching TRBD1 (5 bases). Germline CDR1 reads SNHLY; CDR2 reads FYNNEI. The ends were cut back, 10 bases at V and 7 bases at J, with 23 bases in the middle. The length of the CDR3 is 15 residues. The CDR3 protein is CAISTGLSTHQPQHF. The CDR3 nucleotides are TGTGCCATCTCGACGGGACTCTCTACCCACCAGCCCCAGCATTTT.

The chain combines TRBV7-6 with TRBJ1-5; a possible D gene is TRBD1 (6 bases). The CDR3 has 17 amino acids. Trimming took 1 base from V and 1 from J, leaving 14 bases between them. Germline-derived CDR1 and CDR2 are SGHVS and FNYEAQ. Written as DNA, the CDR3 is TGTGCCAGCAGCTTAGGTTATGGGGGCTCAAGCAATCAGCCCCAGCATTTT. It is translated as CASSLGYGGSSNQPQHF.

The chain carries TRBV4-1 and TRBJ2-1; D might be TRBD2 (6 bases). The germline CDR1 and CDR2 sequences are MGHRA and YSYEKL. This CDR3 spans 13 amino acids. V was cut by 0 bases and J by 13 bases, with 13 bases left in between. CDR3 loop: CASSQDVGRRQFF. The CDR3 DNA reads TGCGCCAGCAGCCAAGACGTCGGGAGAAGACAGTTCTTC.

CDR3 in amino acids: CASSLGGQGGEQFF. The CDR3 nucleotides read TGTGCCAGCAGCTTAGGGGGACAGGGTGGTGAGCAGTTCTTC. The chain employs TRBV7-9 and TRBJ2-1; the match to TRBD1 covers 9 bases. The V gene's germline CDR1 is SEHNR and CDR2 FQNEAQ (reference sequence). There are 14 residues in the CDR3. V lost 1 base and J lost 9; bases outside the gene matches: 4.

This chain uses TRBV11-2 with TRBJ1-1, with D unclear. The CDR3 sequence is 12 residues long. Between the trimmed V and J ends, which lost 5 bases and 4 bases, there was a span of 8 bases. CDR1 and CDR2 from the germline V gene are SGHAT and FQNNGV. CDR3: CASSPMSTEAFF. DNA for the CDR3: TGTGCCAGCAGCCCGATGAGCACTGAAGCTTTCTTT.

The chain links TRBV6-1 to TRBJ2-3; D not certain. The CDR3 covers 15 residues. The germline V gene has CDR1 MNHNS and CDR2 SASEGT. V lost 0 bases to trimming and J lost 6 bases, with 13 bases between them. In nucleotides, the CDR3 is TGTGCCAGCAGTGAAGCGTTCGGAGTCGATGATACGCAGTATTTT. Encoded protein: CASSEAFGVDDTQYF.

This sequence joins TRBV19 and TRBJ1-1, with 8 nucleotides matching TRBD1. Germline CDR1 and CDR2: LNHDA and SQIVND (reference sequence). The CDR3 is 14 amino acids. With V trimmed by 8 bases and J by 0 bases, 5 bases remained unmatched. CDR3 nucleotides: TGTGCCAGTCGGACAGGGACTATGAACACTGAAGCTTTCTTT. Translating gives CASRTGTMNTEAFF.

This clone is a singleton in its sample. The chain is built from TRBV30 and TRBJ2-7; a possible D gene is TRBD1 (7 bases). The CDR3 has 13 residues. CDR1 is GTSNPN, CDR2 SVGIG, per germline (reference sequence). The V end was cut by 3 bases, the J end by 1 base, with 10 bases between. CDR3 residues: CAWSAGGSYEQYF. Here the CDR3 DNA reads TGTGCCTGGAGCGCAGGGGGGTCCTACGAGCAGTACTTC.

This chain connects TRBV5-1 to TRBJ2-3; D might be TRBD2 (5 bases). Germline V CDR1 and CDR2: SGHRS, YFSETQ. This CDR3 spans 17 amino acids. V lost 3 bases and J 4 bases, leaving 21 bases between the germline ends. Written as DNA, the CDR3 is TGCGCCAGCAGCTCCTCCACCGGGGTCCTCCGGGCAGATACGCAGTATTTT. Translation gives CASSSSTGVLRADTQYF.

The chain combines TRBV7-2 with TRBJ2-1, with 10 bases matching TRBD2. The CDR3 is 15 residues long. The germline CDR1 and CDR2 sequences are SGHTA and FQGNSA. V dropped 5 bases and J dropped 9; count of bases not matched to a gene: 10. The CDR3 spells CASSPVSGRGGEQFF. In DNA, the CDR3 is TGTGCCAGCAGCCCGGTCAGCGGGAGGGGAGGTGAGCAGTTCTTC.

The chain's CDR3 is CARTTGGNEQFF. For the CDR3, the DNA is TGTGCCAGGACGACAGGGGGGAATGAGCAGTTCTTC. This rearrangement joins TRBV28 to TRBJ2-1, with 9 positions matching TRBD1. Germline assignment: CDR1 MDHEN and CDR2 SYDVKM. V shed 9 bases, J shed 7 bases, and the junction held 4 bases outside the gene matches. The CDR3 length is 12 residues.

The chain couples TRBV2 to TRBJ1-2, with TRBD1 identical over 7 bases. Germline lookup yields CDR1 SNHLY and CDR2 FYNNEI. This CDR3 comprises 13 residues. V was clipped by 6 bases and J by 8 bases; unmatched bases: 9. The CDR3 coding sequence is TGTGCCAGCAGGTCCGGACAGGCTGGAGGCTACACCTTC. Amino acid sequence: CASRSGQAGGYTF.

This sequence joins TRBV25-1 and TRBJ1-1; a weak D match, TRBD1 (5 bases). Trimming took 2 bases from V and 3 from J, leaving 7 bases between them. The length of the CDR3 is 13 residues. CDR1 and CDR2 from the germline V gene are MGHDK and SYGVNS. This chain's CDR3 is CASSEGRDTEAFF. CDR3 coding DNA: TGTGCCAGCAGTGAAGGCAGGGACACTGAAGCTTTCTTT. Using reference TRBV25-1 and TRBJ1-1 for the parts outside the CDR3, the full variable domain is EADIYQTPRYLVIGTGKKITLECSQTMGHDKMYWYQQDPGMELHLIHYSYGVNSTEKGDLSSESTVSRIRTEHFPLTLESARPSHTSQYLCASSEGRDTEAFFGQGTRLTVV.

CDR3 protein: CASTATRLAGGNTGELFF. As DNA, the CDR3 is TGTGCCAGTACGGCCACCCGGCTAGCGGGGGGGAACACCGGGGAGCTGTTTTTT. This chain uses TRBV19 with TRBJ2-2, with 11 bases lining up with TRBD2. The germline CDR1 and CDR2 sequences are LNHDA and SQIVND (reference sequence). This CDR3 has 18 residues. Trimming removed 7 bases from V and 1 base from J; junction bases left unmatched: 11.